This T cell receptor (beta chain) appears in the sequencing data of a study of blood T cell repertoires in COVID-19. Recruits, aged about 18 to 100 years, lived in 25 or so US areas. Contact with a PCR-confirmed or clinician-diagnosed COVID-19 case occurred within 2 weeks of entry. The CDR3 is 13 amino acids. Per the germline V gene, CDR1 is KGHDR and CDR2 is SFDVKD. V was clipped by 5 bases and J by 4 bases, with 10 bases between them. Source study methods: The authors estimated nucleated cell counts from reference gene primer amplification. Some clones are missing from TCRdb's copy, which holds only in-frame ones; the method was immunoSEQ multiplex PCR. V, J and clone size were drawn from that table, and D and trimming were deduced from the DNA. The sample records approximately 300,000 clones, 85% being singletons.

Input material: PBMCs or T cells enriched from blood (not recorded which). This sequence originates from a woman in her twenties or thirties who had been exposed to COVID-19. The V and J genes are TRBV24-1 and TRBJ2-5; D uncertain. The CDR3 protein is CATSAPTGETQYF. DNA for the CDR3: TGTGCCACCAGTGCCCCCACCGGAGAGACCCAGTACTTC.